What follows is one TCR beta chain and its context. Its antigen is undetermined. Deletions cut 6 bases from V and 0 bases from J, with 10 bases between. CDR3 length: 14 residues. The V gene's germline CDR1 is SGHTA and CDR2 FQGNSA. TCRdb reanalysed the reads using MiXCR and keeps one entry per CDR3 protein. The table includes 100,000 to 150,000 distinct CDR3 sequences, 20% to 30% detected once. This record belongs to a study of T cell repertoires in cytomegalovirus infection. About the research overall: An indication of both CMV infection and matching HLA type came from public TCR beta signatures. Overall study results and limits: CMV-specific TCR beta clonotypes restricted by HLA-C dominated the ex vivo response.

The TCR sequence derives from a human donor in good health (CMV status not recorded). Some clones in this sample may be carry-over from other donors' samples. This chain connects TRBV7-2 to TRBJ2-3, with D uncertain. The sequenced sample was PBMCs, sequenced either directly or after in vitro stimulation (not recorded which). Here the CDR3 reads CASRLSLSTDTQYF. The CDR3 DNA is TGTGCCAGCAGACTATCCCTGAGCACAGATACGCAGTATTTT.